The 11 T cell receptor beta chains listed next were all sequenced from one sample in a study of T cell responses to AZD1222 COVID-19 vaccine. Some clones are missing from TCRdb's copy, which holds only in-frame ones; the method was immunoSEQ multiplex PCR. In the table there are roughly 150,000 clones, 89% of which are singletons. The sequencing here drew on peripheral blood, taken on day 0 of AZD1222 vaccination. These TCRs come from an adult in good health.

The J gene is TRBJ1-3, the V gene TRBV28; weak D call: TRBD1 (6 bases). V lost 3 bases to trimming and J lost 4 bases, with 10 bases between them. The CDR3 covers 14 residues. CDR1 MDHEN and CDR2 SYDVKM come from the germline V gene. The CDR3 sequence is CASSFGGGGNTIYF. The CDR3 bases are TGTGCCAGCAGTTTTGGGGGGGGCGGAAACACCATATATTTT.

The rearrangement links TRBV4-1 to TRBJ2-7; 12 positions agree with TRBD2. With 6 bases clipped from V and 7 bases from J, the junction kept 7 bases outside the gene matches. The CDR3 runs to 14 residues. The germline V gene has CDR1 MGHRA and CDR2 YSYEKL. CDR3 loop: CASRRLAGVGEQYF. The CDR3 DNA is TGCGCCAGCAGGAGACTAGCGGGGGTGGGGGAGCAGTACTTC.

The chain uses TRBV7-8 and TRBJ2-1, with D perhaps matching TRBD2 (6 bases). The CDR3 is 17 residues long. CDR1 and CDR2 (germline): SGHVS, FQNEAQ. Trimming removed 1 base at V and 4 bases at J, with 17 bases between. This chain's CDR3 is CASSLVGKRRAYNEQFF. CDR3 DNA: TGTGCCAGCAGCTTAGTTGGAAAGCGGAGGGCTTACAATGAGCAGTTCTTC. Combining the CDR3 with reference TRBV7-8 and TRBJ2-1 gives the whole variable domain GAGVSQSPRYKVAKRGQDVALRCDPISGHVSLFWYQQALGQGPEFLTYFQNEAQLDKSGLPSDRFFAERPEGSVSTLKIQRTQQEDSAVYLCASSLVGKRRAYNEQFFGPGTRLTVL.

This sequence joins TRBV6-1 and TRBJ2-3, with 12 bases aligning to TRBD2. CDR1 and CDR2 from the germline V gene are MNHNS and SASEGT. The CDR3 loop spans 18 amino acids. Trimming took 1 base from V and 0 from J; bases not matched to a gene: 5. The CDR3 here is CASSEVGLAGISTDTQYF. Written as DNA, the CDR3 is TGTGCCAGCAGTGAAGTCGGACTAGCGGGGATAAGCACAGATACGCAGTATTTT.

CDR3 nucleotides: TGTGCCAGCAGTTCCCCGGGTCGTGCTAACGAGCAGTACTTC. Translation gives CASSSPGRANEQYF. The chain carries TRBV28 and TRBJ2-7; D ambiguous. Per the germline V gene, CDR1 is MDHEN and CDR2 is SYDVKM. Deletions cut 4 bases from V and 5 bases from J, with 15 bases between. The CDR3 has 14 residues. Full variable domain (missing parts from reference TRBV28 and TRBJ2-7): DVKVTQSSRYLVKRTGEKVFLECVQDMDHENMFWYRQDPGLGLRLIYFSYDVKMKEKGDIPEGYSVSREKKERFSLILESASTNQTSMYLCASSSPGRANEQYFGPGTRLTVT.

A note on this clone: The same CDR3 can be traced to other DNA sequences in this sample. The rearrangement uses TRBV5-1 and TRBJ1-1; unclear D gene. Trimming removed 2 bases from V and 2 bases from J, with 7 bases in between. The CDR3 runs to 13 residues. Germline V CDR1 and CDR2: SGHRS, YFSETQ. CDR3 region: CASSLWGNTEAFF. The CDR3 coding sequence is TGCGCCAGCAGCTTATGGGGAAACACTGAAGCTTTCTTT.

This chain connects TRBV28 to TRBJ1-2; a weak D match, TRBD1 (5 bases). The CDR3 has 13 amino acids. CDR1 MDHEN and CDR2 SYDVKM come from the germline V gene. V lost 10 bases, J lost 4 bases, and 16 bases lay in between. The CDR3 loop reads CATTPQGFYGYTF. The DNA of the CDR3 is TGTGCCACAACTCCTCAGGGATTCTATGGCTACACCTTC.

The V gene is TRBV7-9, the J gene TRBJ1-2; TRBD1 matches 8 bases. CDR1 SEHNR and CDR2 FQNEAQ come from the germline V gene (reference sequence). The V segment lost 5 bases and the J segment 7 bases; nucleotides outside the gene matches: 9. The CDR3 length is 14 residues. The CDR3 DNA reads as TGTGCCAGCAGCAAAGAGGACAGGGCGGGTGGCTACACCTTC. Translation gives CASSKEDRAGGYTF.

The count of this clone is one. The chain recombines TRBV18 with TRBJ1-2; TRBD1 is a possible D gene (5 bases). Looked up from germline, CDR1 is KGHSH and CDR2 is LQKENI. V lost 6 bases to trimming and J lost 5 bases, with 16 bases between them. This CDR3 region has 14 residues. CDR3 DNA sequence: TGTGCCAGCTCCCCGACGGTAGGGGAATATGGCTACACCTTC. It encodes CASSPTVGEYGYTF.

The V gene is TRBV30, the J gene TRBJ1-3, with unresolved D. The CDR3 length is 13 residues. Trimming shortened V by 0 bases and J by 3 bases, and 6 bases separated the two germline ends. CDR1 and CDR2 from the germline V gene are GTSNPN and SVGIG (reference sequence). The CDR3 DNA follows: TGTGCCTGGAGTGTCCTCGATGGAAACACCATATATTTT. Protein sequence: CAWSVLDGNTIYF.

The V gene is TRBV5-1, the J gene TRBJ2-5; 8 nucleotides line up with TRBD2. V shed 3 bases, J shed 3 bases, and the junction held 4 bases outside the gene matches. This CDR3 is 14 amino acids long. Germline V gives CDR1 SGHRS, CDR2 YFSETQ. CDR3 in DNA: TGCGCCAGCAGCTCCACCGGGGGGGAAGAGACCCAGTACTTC. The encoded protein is CASSSTGGEETQYF.